Below, one T cell receptor beta chain is given with its context. Assay used: immunoSEQ multiplex PCR; TCRdb lists only in-frame clones, some missing. Of about 160,000 clones listed, 86% were seen once; the top ten hold approximately 4%. The data originate from a study of blood T cell repertoires in COVID-19. Across the whole study: The United States, Italy and Spain provided the acute and convalescent COVID-19 samples.

The specimen was peripheral blood. This clonotype was obtained from a woman between 70 and 85 years old with acute or convalescent COVID-19.

The CDR3 sequence is CASNDRVDSPLHF. CDR3 nucleotides: TGTGCCAGCAACGACAGGGTAGATTCACCCCTCCACTTT. This chain uses TRBV28 with TRBJ1-6, with 7 bases identical to TRBD1. CDR1 is MDHEN, CDR2 SYDVKM, per germline. The V segment lost 7 bases and the J segment 8 bases; nucleotides outside the gene matches: 5. The CDR3 sequence is 13 residues long.